This T cell receptor beta chain comes out of a study of CXCR3-negative and CXCR3-positive naive CD8 T cells. General observations from the study: More hydrophobic TRB CDR3s occurred in CXCR3-positive than in CXCR3-negative naive cells.

Carrying UMI labels, the TRB cDNA libraries were prepared through 5' RACE. TCRdb re-called the 5' RACE reads and catalogs CDR3 proteins one per entry, DNA excluded. The sample has under 150,000 distinct CDR3 sequences. Germline CDR1 PRHDT, CDR2 FYEKMQ (reference sequence). The CDR3 sequence is 15 residues long. A CD45RO-CCR7+CD27+CD95- phenotype identified naive CD8+ T cells. Regarding this clonotype: The antigen is not known.

This rearrangement joins TRBV13 to TRBJ2-1; TCRdb proposes TRBD1, but this gene call is untestable without DNA. The TCR sequence derives from a human donor in good health. Some clones in this sample may be carry-over from other donors' samples. The source material was naive CXCR3+ CD8+ T cells from blood. The subset is: CD45RO-CCR7+CD27+CD95- naive CD8+ T cells expressing CXCR3 (TNR3+). The CDR3 is CASSHRDRVGNEQFF.